One sample yielded the 27 T cell receptor beta chains listed below, sequenced in a study of beta chain features in type 1 diabetes. Antigen specificity for these receptors is unknown. Since all of the isolated RNA was reverse transcribed, expressed TCRB transcripts were what got sequenced. The data were produced by immunoSEQ multiplex PCR, yet TCRdb's version contains in-frame clones alone and is incomplete. The repertoire includes around 250,000 clones, approximately 15% of them detected once, and approximately 0.021% sits in the top ten. Whole-study findings and limits: Shorter TCRB CDR3s, moderately but significantly so, marked every one of the four CD4+ subsets in Type 1 diabetes patients.

What was sequenced was naive CD4+ T cells from blood. These receptors were obtained from a man younger than 40 with type 1 diabetes.

In nucleotides, the CDR3 is TGTGCCAGCAGCTTAGGCCTAGCGGGAGTTCCGGGGCAGTTCTTC. Its translation: CASSLGLAGVPGQFF. The chain links TRBV7-2 to TRBJ2-1; 10 positions agree with TRBD2. V shed 1 base and J 12 bases; nucleotides not matched to a gene: 9. Germline CDR1 and CDR2: SGHTA and FQGNSA. This CDR3 comprises 15 residues.

This clone has a handful of counts. The CDR3 sequence is CSVEPRDRKPNTEAFF. Here the CDR3 DNA reads TGCAGCGTTGAACCCCGGGACAGGAAACCGAACACTGAAGCTTTCTTT. The chain links TRBV29-1 to TRBJ1-1; 8 bases map to TRBD1. J was trimmed by 1 base and V by 2 bases; bases with no gene match: 9. This CDR3 has 16 amino acids. Germline V gene lookup returns CDR1 SQVTM and CDR2 ANQGSEA. Full variable domain (outside the CDR3, taken from reference TRBV29-1 and TRBJ1-1): SAVISQKPSRDICQRGTSLTIQCQVDSQVTMMFWYRQQPGQSLTLIATANQGSEATYESGFVIDKFPISRPNLTFSTLTVSNMSPEDSSIYLCSVEPRDRKPNTEAFFGQGTRLTVV.

The chain combines TRBV6-1 with TRBJ2-7; D is uncertain. V lost 4 bases, J lost 3 bases, and 13 bases lay in between. The germline V gene has CDR1 MNHNS and CDR2 SASEGT. The CDR3 contains 14 residues. The CDR3 loop is CASSGSVLIYEQYF. The CDR3 nucleotides are TGTGCCAGCAGTGGTTCGGTATTAATCTACGAGCAGTACTTC.

The sample holds a few counts of this clone. In DNA, the CDR3 is TGTGCCTGGTGCGACAGAGACACTGAAGCTTTCTTT. As protein: CAWCDRDTEAFF. This chain uses TRBV30 with TRBJ1-1, with D possibly TRBD1 on 5 matching bases. The germline CDR1 and CDR2 sequences are GTSNPN and SVGIG (reference sequence). V lost 5 bases and J 3 bases, leaving 10 bases between the germline ends. The CDR3 extends over 12 amino acids.

This clone was detected a few times. The rearrangement joins TRBV4-1 to TRBJ2-2; 12 nucleotides agree with TRBD2. Germline lookup yields CDR1 MGHRA and CDR2 YSYEKL. The length of the CDR3 is 15 residues. V lost 5 bases to trimming and J lost 2 bases; unmatched junction nucleotides: 0. CDR3 loop: CASSGLAGNTGELFF. The DNA for the CDR3 is TGCGCCAGCAGCGGACTAGCGGGAAACACCGGGGAGCTGTTTTTT.

The rearrangement joins TRBV18 to TRBJ1-2; D gene uncertain. The CDR3 is 13 residues long. Trimming removed 3 bases at V and 4 bases at J, with 9 bases between. Per germline, CDR1 KGHSH and CDR2 LQKENI. In DNA, the CDR3 is TGTGCCAGCTCACCTTTTAACGGCTATGGCTACACCTTC. Its protein product is CASSPFNGYGYTF.

This clone was seen more than once but under ten times. This chain uses TRBV7-9 with TRBJ2-4, with 7 positions matching TRBD1. The CDR3 length is 12 residues. With 4 bases clipped from V and 11 bases from J, the junction kept 5 bases outside the gene matches. Germline lookup yields CDR1 SEHNR and CDR2 FQNEAQ (reference sequence). The CDR3 nucleotides are TGTGCCAGCAGCTCGAGTGGACAGGTTCAGTACTTC. Amino acids: CASSSSGQVQYF.

V and J are TRBV5-4 and TRBJ2-7, with TRBD1 as a possible D gene (6 bases). The CDR3 covers 15 residues. Germline CDR1 is SGHNT and CDR2 is YYREEE (reference sequence). V was pared by 2 bases and J by 2 bases, with 14 bases between. CDR3 DNA: TGTGCCAGCAGCTTCTCGGGGACAAGGACCTACGAGCAGTACTTC. This gives the protein CASSFSGTRTYEQYF.

The chain employs TRBV18 and TRBJ2-2; 10 positions match TRBD2. V was pared by 3 bases and J by 1 base, with 2 bases of the junction left unmatched. Germline-derived CDR1 and CDR2 are KGHSH and LQKENI. This CDR3 spans 16 amino acids. This chain's CDR3 is CASSPGLARNTGELFF. Written as DNA, the CDR3 is TGTGCCAGCTCACCGGGACTAGCGAGGAACACCGGGGAGCTGTTTTTT.

The table lists this clone with a few counts. This chain connects TRBV5-1 to TRBJ2-5; 8 positions match TRBD1. CDR1 is SGHRS and CDR2 is YFSETQ in the germline V gene. The trim removed 4 bases at V and 5 bases at J, leaving 10 bases unmatched. The CDR3 is made up of 15 amino acids. CDR3 sequence: CASSQGAYSSETQYF. The CDR3 DNA is TGCGCCAGCAGCCAGGGGGCGTACTCTTCGGAGACCCAGTACTTC. The full variable domain, its missing parts supplied by reference TRBV5-1 and TRBJ2-5, is KAGVTQTPRYLIKTRGQQVTLSCSPISGHRSVSWYQQTPGQGLQFLFEYFSETQRNKGNFPGRFSGRQFSNSRSEMNVSTLELGDSALYLCASSQGAYSSETQYFGPGTRLLVL.

This clone turned up a few times. The rearrangement links TRBV19 to TRBJ2-3; TRBD2 aligns across 7 bases. The CDR3 loop spans 15 amino acids. Looked up from germline, CDR1 is LNHDA and CDR2 is SQIVND (reference sequence). After removal of 1 base from V and 0 bases from J, the junction contained 1 base not matched to a gene. Here the CDR3 DNA reads TGTGCCAGTAGTATAGTGGGAGGGAGCACAGATACGCAGTATTTT. It translates to CASSIVGGSTDTQYF. Combining the CDR3 with reference TRBV19 and TRBJ2-3 gives the whole variable domain DGGITQSPKYLFRKEGQNVTLSCEQNLNHDAMYWYRQDPGQGLRLIYYSQIVNDFQKGDIAEGYSVSREKKESFPLTVTSAQKNPTAFYLCASSIVGGSTDTQYFGPGTRLTVL.

Concerning this clone: Other DNA sequences from this sample encode an identical CDR3 as well. CDR3 residues: CAWTRQGNTEAFF. As DNA, the CDR3 is TGTGCCTGGACCAGGCAGGGAAACACTGAAGCTTTCTTT. The chain has TRBV30 and TRBJ1-1, with D possibly matching TRBD1 (5 bases). The germline gives CDR1 GTSNPN, CDR2 SVGIG (reference sequence). V was pared by 4 bases and J by 2 bases, with 11 bases between. This CDR3 spans 13 amino acids. Supplemented by reference TRBV30 and TRBJ1-1, the full variable domain reads SQTIHQWPATLVQPVGSPLSLECTVEGTSNPNLYWYRQAAGRGLQLLFYSVGIGQISSEVPQNLSASRPQDRQFILSSKKLLLSDSGFYLCAWTRQGNTEAFFGQGTRLTVV.

There are a few counts of this clone. The chain combines TRBV4-2 with TRBJ2-1, with 8 bases fitting TRBD2. From germline, CDR1 is LGHNA and CDR2 YNFKEQ. V was pared by 5 bases and J by 2 bases, with 2 bases of the junction left unmatched. The CDR3 is made up of 14 amino acids. CDR3 sequence reads: CASSTGGPYNEQFF. In DNA, the CDR3 is TGTGCCAGCAGCACGGGAGGGCCCTACAATGAGCAGTTCTTC.

The V call is TRBV2, the J call TRBJ1-2, with 9 bases matching TRBD1. The CDR3 runs to 15 residues. Germline V gene sequence: CDR1 SNHLY, CDR2 FYNNEI. V lost 5 bases, J lost 6 bases, and 10 bases stayed unmatched. CDR3 residues: CASSNFPGQGHGYTF. CDR3 DNA sequence: TGTGCCAGCAGTAACTTCCCGGGACAGGGCCATGGCTACACCTTC.

The chain employs TRBV7-9 and TRBJ1-5; TRBD1 matches 7 bases. Germline V gives CDR1 SEHNR, CDR2 FQNEAQ (reference sequence). CDR3 size: 16 residues. V trimming: 7 bases; J trimming: 4 bases; junction bases outside the gene matches: 13. CDR3 amino acids: CASMVPSPGGNQPQHF. DNA of the CDR3: TGTGCCAGCATGGTCCCCTCCCCAGGGGGGAATCAGCCCCAGCATTTT.

The chain is built from TRBV7-9 and TRBJ2-1, with 9 bases aligning to TRBD1. V shed 3 bases and J 6 bases; nucleotides not matched to a gene: 6. The CDR3 is made up of 15 amino acids. In germline, CDR1 is SEHNR, CDR2 FQNEAQ (reference sequence). CDR3 coding DNA: TGTGCCAGCAGCTTGGGACAGGGTCCCCCCAATGAGCAGTTCTTC. Translation gives CASSLGQGPPNEQFF.

This clone was seen a single time. The rearrangement joins TRBV5-6 to TRBJ1-2; 9 bases are a match to TRBD1. The V segment lost 3 bases and the J segment 7 bases; nucleotides outside the gene matches: 4. Per the germline V gene, CDR1 is SGHDT and CDR2 is YYEEEE. The CDR3 has 13 residues. The CDR3 DNA reads as TGTGCCAGCAGCTCCGGGACAGGGAGTGGCTACACCTTC. Translated: CASSSGTGSGYTF. The full variable domain, in which reference TRBV5-6 and TRBJ1-2 provide the parts outside the CDR3, is DAGVTQSPTHLIKTRGQQVTLRCSPKSGHDTVSWYQQALGQGPQFIFQYYEEEERQRGNFPDRFSGHQFPNYSSELNVNALLLGDSALYLCASSSGTGSGYTFGSGTRLTVV.

This clone was detected only a few times. The V and J genes are TRBV14 and TRBJ1-4; D is unresolved. With 1 base removed from V and 7 bases from J, the gap between germline ends came to 4 bases. There are 12 residues in the CDR3. CDR1 is SGHDN and CDR2 is FVKESK in the germline V gene. CDR3 nucleotide sequence: TGTGCCAGCAGCCAAGTCGGTGAAAAACTGTTTTTT. Amino acids: CASSQVGEKLFF.

The table lists this clone with a few counts. The chain employs TRBV30 and TRBJ1-6; no clear D. Germline V gives CDR1 GTSNPN, CDR2 SVGIG (reference sequence). This CDR3 has 14 amino acids. Trimming pared 0 bases from V and 11 bases from J, leaving 14 bases between. In nucleotides, the CDR3 is TGTGCCTGGAGTGTTCATCCAGACTTGACACCCCTCCACTTT. This encodes CAWSVHPDLTPLHF.

The V call is TRBV19, the J call TRBJ1-5, with 7 nucleotides matching TRBD1. J lost 6 bases, V lost 4 bases, and 6 bases had no gene match. The germline V gene has CDR1 LNHDA and CDR2 SQIVND (reference sequence). The CDR3 loop spans 14 amino acids. CDR3 amino acids: CASSSQGVAQPQHF. For the CDR3, the DNA is TGTGCCAGTAGTAGTCAGGGGGTTGCTCAGCCCCAGCATTTT. Full variable domain (remainder filled in from reference TRBV19 and TRBJ1-5): DGGITQSPKYLFRKEGQNVTLSCEQNLNHDAMYWYRQDPGQGLRLIYYSQIVNDFQKGDIAEGYSVSREKKESFPLTVTSAQKNPTAFYLCASSSQGVAQPQHFGDGTRLSIL.

This clone has just a few counts. The rearrangement joins TRBV11-3 to TRBJ2-1, with D maybe TRBD1 (6 bases). Germline-derived CDR1 and CDR2 are SGHNT and YENEEA. V lost 3 bases and J lost 8, with 11 bases in between. The CDR3 runs 13 residues. The CDR3 sequence is CASSLGAEDEQFF. The CDR3 coding sequence is TGTGCCAGCAGCTTGGGGGCCGAGGATGAGCAGTTCTTC.

Here the CDR3 DNA reads TGTGCCAGCAGCCCCCGGACAGGGAATGAGCAGTACTTC. Its protein product is CASSPRTGNEQYF. The gene calls are TRBV9 and TRBJ2-7; TRBD1 matches 8 bases. Losses at the gene ends were 4 bases for V and 7 bases for J; bases not matched to a gene: 7. Germline V gene lookup returns CDR1 SGDLS and CDR2 YYNGEE. This CDR3 spans 13 amino acids.

The table lists this clone with a few counts. J is TRBJ2-1 and V is TRBV5-4; 9 bases are a match to TRBD2. The CDR3 spans 15 residues. The germline CDR1 and CDR2 sequences are SGHNT and YYREEE (reference sequence). Trimming cost V 0 bases and J 5 bases; bases outside gene matches: 3. The CDR3 loop is CASSLEREVHNEQFF. CDR3 bases: TGTGCCAGCAGCTTGGAGCGGGAGGTTCACAATGAGCAGTTCTTC.

This clone was counted between two and nine times. The chain employs TRBV29-1 and TRBJ2-7, with unresolved D. V lost 4 bases and J 0 bases, leaving 13 bases between the germline ends. CDR1 is SQVTM, CDR2 ANQGSEA, per germline. The CDR3 has 14 residues. CDR3 sequence reads: CSVVVGPSSYEQYF. CDR3 sequence (DNA): TGCAGCGTTGTAGTGGGCCCGAGCTCCTACGAGCAGTACTTC.

Concerning this clone itself: One end of the junction fails to match germline, which may point to a read error. This chain links TRBV10-3 with TRBJ1-1; maybe TRBD1 (5 bases). CDR1 is ENHRY and CDR2 is SYGVKD in the germline V gene. This CDR3 has 11 amino acids. In nucleotides, the CDR3 is TGTGCCATCAGTGAGTCTCAGACAGCTCTCTTT. Its translation is CAISESQTALF.

This clone has only a few counts. CDR3 sequence: CASSQDNRRMGTPNTGELFF. The CDR3, as DNA: TGTGCCAGCAGCCAAGATAATCGTAGAATGGGGACTCCCAACACCGGGGAGCTGTTTTTT. The V call is TRBV4-2, the J call TRBJ2-2; the D gene is possibly TRBD2 (6 bases). Trimming took 0 bases from V and 2 from J, leaving 22 bases between them. CDR1 LGHNA and CDR2 YNFKEQ come from the germline V gene. This CDR3 is built from 20 residues.

This clone was picked up a small number of times. The gene calls are TRBV28 and TRBJ2-3; tentatively, D is TRBD2 (5 bases). The CDR3 totals 14 residues. CDR1 is MDHEN and CDR2 is SYDVKM in the germline V gene. With 3 bases removed from V and 5 bases from J, the gap between germline ends came to 12 bases. Here the CDR3 DNA reads TGTGCCAGCAGTTTGGGCGGGCTTGGAGATACGCAGTATTTT. It yields the protein CASSLGGLGDTQYF.